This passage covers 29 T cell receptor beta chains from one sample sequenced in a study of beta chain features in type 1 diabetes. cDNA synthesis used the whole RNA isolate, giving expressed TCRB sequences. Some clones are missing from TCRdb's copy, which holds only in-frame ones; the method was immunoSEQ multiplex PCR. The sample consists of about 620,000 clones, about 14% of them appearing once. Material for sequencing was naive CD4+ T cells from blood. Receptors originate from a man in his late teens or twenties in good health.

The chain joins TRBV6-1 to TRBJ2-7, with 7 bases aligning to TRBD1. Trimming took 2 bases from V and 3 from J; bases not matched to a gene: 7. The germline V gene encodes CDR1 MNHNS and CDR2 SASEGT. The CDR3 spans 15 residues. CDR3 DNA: TGTGCCAGCAGTGAATTGGGACAGATTAGCTACGAGCAGTACTTC. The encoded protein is CASSELGQISYEQYF.

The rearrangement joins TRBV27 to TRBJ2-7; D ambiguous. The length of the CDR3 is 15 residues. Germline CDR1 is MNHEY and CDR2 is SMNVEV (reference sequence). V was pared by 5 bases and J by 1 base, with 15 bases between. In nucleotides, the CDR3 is TGTGCCAGCAGTCCCCAATCGGCCATTTCCTACGAGCAGTACTTC. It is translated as CASSPQSAISYEQYF.

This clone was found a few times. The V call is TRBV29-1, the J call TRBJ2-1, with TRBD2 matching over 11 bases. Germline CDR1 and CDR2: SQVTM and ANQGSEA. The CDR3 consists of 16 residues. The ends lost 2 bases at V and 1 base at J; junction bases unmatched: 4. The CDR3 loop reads CSVEKGLAASYNEQFF. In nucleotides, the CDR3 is TGCAGCGTTGAAAAGGGACTAGCGGCTTCCTACAATGAGCAGTTCTTC.

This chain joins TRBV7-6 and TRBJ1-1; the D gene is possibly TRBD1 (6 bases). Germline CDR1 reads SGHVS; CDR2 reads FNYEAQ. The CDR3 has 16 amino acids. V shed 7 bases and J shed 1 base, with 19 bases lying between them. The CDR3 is CASKQGPRSPNTEAFF. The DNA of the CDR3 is TGTGCCAGCAAGCAGGGGCCACGCTCCCCGAACACTGAAGCTTTCTTT.

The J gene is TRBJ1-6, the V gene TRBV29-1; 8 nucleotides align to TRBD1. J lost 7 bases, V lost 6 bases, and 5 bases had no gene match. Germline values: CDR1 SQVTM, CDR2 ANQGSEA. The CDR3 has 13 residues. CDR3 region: CSVGRGRNSPLHF. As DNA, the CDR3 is TGCAGCGTCGGCAGGGGGCGAAATTCACCCCTCCACTTT.

The CDR3 region is CASSFGRATGELFF. The CDR3, as DNA: TGTGCCAGCAGTTTCGGCAGGGCGACCGGGGAGCTGTTTTTT. V is TRBV27 and J is TRBJ2-2; tentatively, D is TRBD1 (5 bases). With 3 bases removed from V and 5 bases from J, the gap between germline ends came to 10 bases. Germline CDR1 reads MNHEY; CDR2 reads SMNVEV (reference sequence). The length of the CDR3 is 14 residues.

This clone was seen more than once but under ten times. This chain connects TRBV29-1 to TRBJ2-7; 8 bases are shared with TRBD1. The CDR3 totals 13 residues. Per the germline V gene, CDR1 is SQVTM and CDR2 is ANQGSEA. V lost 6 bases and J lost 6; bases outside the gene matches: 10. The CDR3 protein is CSVTTGGLGEQYF. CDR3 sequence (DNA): TGCAGCGTGACAACAGGGGGGTTGGGCGAGCAGTACTTC.

CDR3 in DNA: TGTGCCAGCAGTGAAAAAACAGGGGGCAGTATATTCGAGCAGTACTTC. This encodes CASSEKTGGSIFEQYF. The chain combines TRBV2 with TRBJ2-7; 9 positions agree with TRBD1. This CDR3 spans 16 amino acids. J gave up 6 bases and V 2 bases, and 11 bases lay outside the gene matches. Germline loops: CDR1 SNHLY, CDR2 FYNNEI.

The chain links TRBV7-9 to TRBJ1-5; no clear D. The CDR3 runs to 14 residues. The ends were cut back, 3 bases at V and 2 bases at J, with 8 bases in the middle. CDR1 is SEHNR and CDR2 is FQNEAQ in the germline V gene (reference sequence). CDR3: CASSFGLGNQPQHF. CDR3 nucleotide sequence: TGTGCCAGCAGCTTCGGACTGGGCAATCAGCCCCAGCATTTT.

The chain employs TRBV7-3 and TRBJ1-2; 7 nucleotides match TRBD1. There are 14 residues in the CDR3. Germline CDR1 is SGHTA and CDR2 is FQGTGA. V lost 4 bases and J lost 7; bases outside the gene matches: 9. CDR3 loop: CASSYRSQGSGYTF. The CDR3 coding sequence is TGTGCCAGCAGCTACCGTTCACAGGGGTCTGGCTACACCTTC.

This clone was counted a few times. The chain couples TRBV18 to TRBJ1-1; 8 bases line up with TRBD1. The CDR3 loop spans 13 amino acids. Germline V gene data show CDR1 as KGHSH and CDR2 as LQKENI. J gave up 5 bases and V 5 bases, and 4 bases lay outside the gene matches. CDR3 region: CASSSGQGTEAFF. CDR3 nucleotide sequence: TGTGCCAGCTCATCAGGACAGGGTACTGAAGCTTTCTTT.

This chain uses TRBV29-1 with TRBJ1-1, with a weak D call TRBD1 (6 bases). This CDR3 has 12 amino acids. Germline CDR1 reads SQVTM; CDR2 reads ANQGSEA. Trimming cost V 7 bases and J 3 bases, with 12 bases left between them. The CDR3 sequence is CSALQGYTEAFF. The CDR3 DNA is TGCAGCGCTCTACAGGGTTACACTGAAGCTTTCTTT.

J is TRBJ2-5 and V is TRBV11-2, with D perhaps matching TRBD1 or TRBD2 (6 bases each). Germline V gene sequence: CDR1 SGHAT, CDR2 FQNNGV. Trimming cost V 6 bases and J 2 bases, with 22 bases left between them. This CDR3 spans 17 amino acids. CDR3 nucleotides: TGTGCCAGCAGGCCAGGCTCTGGAGGGGGTTCACAAGAGACCCAGTACTTC. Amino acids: CASRPGSGGGSQETQYF.

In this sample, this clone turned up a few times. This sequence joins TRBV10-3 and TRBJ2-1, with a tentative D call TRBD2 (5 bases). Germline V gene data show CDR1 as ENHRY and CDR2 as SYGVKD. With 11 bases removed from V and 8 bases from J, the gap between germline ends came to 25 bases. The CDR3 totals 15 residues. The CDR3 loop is CAASSAERPRDEQFF. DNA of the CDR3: TGTGCCGCCTCCTCGGCCGAGCGGCCGAGGGATGAGCAGTTCTTC.

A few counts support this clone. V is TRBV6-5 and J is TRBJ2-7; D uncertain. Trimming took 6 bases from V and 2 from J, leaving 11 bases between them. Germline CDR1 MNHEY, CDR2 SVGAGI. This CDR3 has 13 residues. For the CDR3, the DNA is TGTGCCAGCAGCTCGACTCTGACCTACGAGCAGTACTTC. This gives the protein CASSSTLTYEQYF.

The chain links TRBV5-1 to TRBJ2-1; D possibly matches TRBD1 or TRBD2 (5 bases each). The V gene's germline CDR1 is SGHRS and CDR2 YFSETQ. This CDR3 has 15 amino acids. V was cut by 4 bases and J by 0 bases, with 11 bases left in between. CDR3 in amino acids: CASSNGGSSYNEQFF. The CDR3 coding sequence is TGCGCCAGCAGCAATGGGGGAAGCTCCTACAATGAGCAGTTCTTC.

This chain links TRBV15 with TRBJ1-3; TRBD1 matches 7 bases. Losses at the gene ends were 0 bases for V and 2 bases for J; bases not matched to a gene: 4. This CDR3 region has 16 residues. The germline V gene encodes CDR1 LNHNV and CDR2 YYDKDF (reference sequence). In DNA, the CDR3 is TGTGCCACCAGCAGAGATATTACAGGGGCTGGAAACACCATATATTTT. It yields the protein CATSRDITGAGNTIYF.

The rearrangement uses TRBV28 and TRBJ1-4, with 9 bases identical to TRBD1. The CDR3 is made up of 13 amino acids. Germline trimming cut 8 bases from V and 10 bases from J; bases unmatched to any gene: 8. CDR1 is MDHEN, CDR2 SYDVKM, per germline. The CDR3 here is CASSGTGPGKLFF. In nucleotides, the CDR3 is TGTGCCAGCTCCGGGACAGGGCCGGGAAAACTGTTTTTT.

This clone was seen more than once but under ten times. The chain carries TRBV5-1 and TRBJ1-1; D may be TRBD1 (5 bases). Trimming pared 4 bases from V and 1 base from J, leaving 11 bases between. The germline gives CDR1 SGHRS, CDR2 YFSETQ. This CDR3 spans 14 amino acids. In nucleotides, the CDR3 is TGCGCCAGCAGCCACCAGCAGGGGAACACTGAAGCTTTCTTT. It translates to CASSHQQGNTEAFF.

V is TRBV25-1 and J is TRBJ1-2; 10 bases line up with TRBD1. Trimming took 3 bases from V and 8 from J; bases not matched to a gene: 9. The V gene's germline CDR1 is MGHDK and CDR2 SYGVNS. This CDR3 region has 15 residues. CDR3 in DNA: TGTGCCAGCAGTGAGTTGGGGACAGGGGTACGGGGCTACACCTTC. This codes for CASSELGTGVRGYTF.

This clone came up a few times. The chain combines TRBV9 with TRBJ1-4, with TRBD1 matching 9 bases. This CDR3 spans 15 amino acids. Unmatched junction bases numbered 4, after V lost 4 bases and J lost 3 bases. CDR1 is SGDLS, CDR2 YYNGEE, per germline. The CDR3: CASSSHRGPNEKLFF. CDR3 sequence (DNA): TGTGCCAGCAGCTCCCACAGGGGGCCTAATGAAAAACTGTTTTTT.

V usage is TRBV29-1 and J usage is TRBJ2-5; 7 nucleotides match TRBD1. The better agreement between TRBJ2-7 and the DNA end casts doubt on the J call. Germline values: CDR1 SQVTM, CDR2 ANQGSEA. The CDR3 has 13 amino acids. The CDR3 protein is CSVAVGRGYEQYF. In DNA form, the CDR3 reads TGCAGCGTTGCCGTGGGCAGGGGGTACGAGCAGTACTTC.

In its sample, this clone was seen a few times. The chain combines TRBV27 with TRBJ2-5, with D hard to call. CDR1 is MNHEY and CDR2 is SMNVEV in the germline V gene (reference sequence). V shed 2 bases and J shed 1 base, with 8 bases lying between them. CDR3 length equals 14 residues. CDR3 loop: CASSLVGLQETQYF. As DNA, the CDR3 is TGTGCCAGCAGTTTAGTAGGTCTCCAAGAGACCCAGTACTTC.

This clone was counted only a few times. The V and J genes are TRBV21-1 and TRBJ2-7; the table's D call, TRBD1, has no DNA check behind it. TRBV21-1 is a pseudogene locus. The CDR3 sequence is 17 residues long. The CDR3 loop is CASSKVHPRHRIYEQYF. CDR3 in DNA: TGTGCCAGCAGCAAAGTCCATCCGCGACACAGGATTTACGAGCAGTACTTC.

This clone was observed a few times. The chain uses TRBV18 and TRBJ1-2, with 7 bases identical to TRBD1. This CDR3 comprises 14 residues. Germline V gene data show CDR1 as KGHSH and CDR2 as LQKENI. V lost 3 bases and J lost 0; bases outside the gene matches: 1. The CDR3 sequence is CASSPGTANYGYTF. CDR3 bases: TGTGCCAGCTCACCGGGGACAGCTAACTATGGCTACACCTTC.

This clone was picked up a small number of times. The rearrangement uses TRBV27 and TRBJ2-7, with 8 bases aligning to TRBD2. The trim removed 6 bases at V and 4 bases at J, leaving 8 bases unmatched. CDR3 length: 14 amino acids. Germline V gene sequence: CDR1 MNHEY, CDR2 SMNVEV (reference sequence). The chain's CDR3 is CASRQAGAGYEQYF. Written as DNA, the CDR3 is TGTGCCAGCAGACAAGCGGGGGCCGGTTACGAGCAGTACTTC.

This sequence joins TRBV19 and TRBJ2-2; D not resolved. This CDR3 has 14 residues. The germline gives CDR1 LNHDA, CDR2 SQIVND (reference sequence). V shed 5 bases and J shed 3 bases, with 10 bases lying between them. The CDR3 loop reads CASSVSSHTGELFF. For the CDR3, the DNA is TGTGCCAGTAGTGTTTCTAGTCACACCGGGGAGCTGTTTTTT.

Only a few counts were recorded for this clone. In DNA form, the CDR3 reads TGTGCTAGTGGGTTTGGGGGCGCCGATCAGCCCCAGCATTTT. It yields the protein CASGFGGADQPQHF. This chain links TRBV12-5 with TRBJ1-5, with D perhaps matching TRBD1 (6 bases). In germline, CDR1 is LGHNT, CDR2 FRNRAP. The CDR3 totals 14 residues. V lost 6 bases, J lost 5 bases, and 14 bases lay in between.

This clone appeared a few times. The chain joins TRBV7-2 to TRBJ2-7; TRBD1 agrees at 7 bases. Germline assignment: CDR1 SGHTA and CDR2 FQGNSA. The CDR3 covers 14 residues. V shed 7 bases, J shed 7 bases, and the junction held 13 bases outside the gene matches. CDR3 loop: CASTVNDRDWEQYF. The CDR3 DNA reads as TGTGCCAGCACCGTGAACGACAGGGATTGGGAGCAGTACTTC.